This TCR beta chain derives from a study of graft-versus-host responses after intestinal transplantation. The wider study: Grafts were multivisceral, liver-intestinal, or isolated intestinal. Anti-thymocyte globulin was used for induction in all recipients, who then took tacrolimus and steroids for approximately 3 years. Study observations and caveats: Within the allografts of patients who had graft-donor T cell macrochimerism, graft-versus-host to host-versus-graft clonal ratios were high.

This clone was found a few times. The antigen is not known. Profiling relied on immunoSEQ multiplex PCR, and the TCRdb table lists in-frame clones only, not all of them. Of around 26,000 clones in the sample, around 80% were seen once. V was clipped by 4 bases and J by 0 bases, with 7 bases between them. CDR3 length equals 13 residues. The germline gives CDR1 MGHRA, CDR2 YSYEKL. The origin of this receptor is a human donor who was the organ donor for an intestinal transplant. Sequences were derived from unstimulated CD8+ T cells sorted from spleen or lymph node cells, sampled before transplant. J is TRBJ2-7 and V is TRBV4-1; weak D call: TRBD2 (5 bases). CDR3 protein: CASSPRGSYEQYF. The CDR3 DNA reads TGCGCCAGCAGCCCCCGGGGCTCCTACGAGCAGTACTTC.